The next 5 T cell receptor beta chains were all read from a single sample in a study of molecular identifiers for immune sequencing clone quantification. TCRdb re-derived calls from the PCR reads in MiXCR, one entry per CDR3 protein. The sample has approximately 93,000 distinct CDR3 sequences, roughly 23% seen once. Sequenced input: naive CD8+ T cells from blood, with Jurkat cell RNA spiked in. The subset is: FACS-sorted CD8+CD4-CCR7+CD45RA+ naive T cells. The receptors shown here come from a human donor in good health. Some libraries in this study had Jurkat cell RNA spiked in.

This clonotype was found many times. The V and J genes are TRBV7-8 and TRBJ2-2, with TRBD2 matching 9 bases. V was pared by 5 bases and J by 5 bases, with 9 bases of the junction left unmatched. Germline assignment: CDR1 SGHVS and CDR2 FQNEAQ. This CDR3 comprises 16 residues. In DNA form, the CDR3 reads TGTGCCAGCAGCCCCCCGGCGGGGGGGCCAACCGGGGAGCTGTTTTTT. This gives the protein CASSPPAGGPTGELFF.

The CDR3 nucleotides are TGTGCCAGCAGCGAGACTAGCGGGAGAGACAATGAGCAGTTCTTC. It yields the protein CASSETSGRDNEQFF. This sequence joins TRBV13 and TRBJ2-1; TRBD2 matches at 12 bases. Looked up from germline, CDR1 is PRHDT and CDR2 is FYEKMQ (reference sequence). V gave up 5 bases and J gave up 5 bases; unmatched junction bases: 4. The CDR3 totals 15 residues.

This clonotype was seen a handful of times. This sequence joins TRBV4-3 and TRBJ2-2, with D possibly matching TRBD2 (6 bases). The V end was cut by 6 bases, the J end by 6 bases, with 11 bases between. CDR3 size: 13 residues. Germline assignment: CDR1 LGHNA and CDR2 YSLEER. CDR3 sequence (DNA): TGCGCCAGCAGTCCCGCGGGGCCCGGGGAGCTGTTTTTT. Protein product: CASSPAGPGELFF.

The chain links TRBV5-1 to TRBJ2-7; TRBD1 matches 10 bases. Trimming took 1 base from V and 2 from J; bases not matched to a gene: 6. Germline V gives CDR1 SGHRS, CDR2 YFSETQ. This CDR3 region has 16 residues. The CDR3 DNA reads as TGCGCCAGCAGCTTGTCGGGACAGGGGTCTACCTACGAGCAGTACTTC. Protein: CASSLSGQGSTYEQYF.

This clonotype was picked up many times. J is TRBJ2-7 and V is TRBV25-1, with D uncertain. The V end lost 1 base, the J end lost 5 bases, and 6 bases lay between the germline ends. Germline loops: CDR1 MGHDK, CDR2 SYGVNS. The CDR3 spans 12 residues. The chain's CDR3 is CASSEFGHEQYF. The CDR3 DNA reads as TGTGCCAGCAGTGAATTCGGCCACGAGCAGTACTTC.